This T cell receptor (beta chain) was obtained from a study of shared clonotypes between healthy human individuals. Regarding this clone: Its specificity is unknown.

General study results and limits: Rarefaction showed sorted-subset sequencing was incomplete despite large depth.

How the authors handled the data: ImmunoSEQ junction-only sequences lacked quality scores, so their filtering differed. TCRdb's copy holds only in-frame clones and misses some; the assay was immunoSEQ multiplex PCR. V and J calls and clone size come straight from that table; D and trimming were deduced from the DNA. The sample consists of roughly 2.5 million clones, around 90% of them appearing once. The clonotype comes from a man between 18 and 29 years old in good health. The sample taken for sequencing was naive CD4+ T cells sorted from blood. Subset defined: CD45RA+ positively selected.

The DNA for the CDR3 is TGTGCCAGCAGCCGTGGGACAGCACTAAATGAGCAGTTCTTC. As protein: CASSRGTALNEQFF. The chain couples TRBV5-4 to TRBJ2-1; 7 bases are shared with TRBD1. Germline V gene data show CDR1 as SGHNT and CDR2 as YYREEE (reference sequence). Trimming at V came to 4 bases and at J to 7 bases, leaving 8 bases not matched to a gene. The CDR3 is 14 residues long.